This T cell receptor beta chain was retrieved from a study of blood T cell repertoires in COVID-19. Overall study: The samples span acute and convalescent COVID-19 from the United States, Italy and Spain. T cells, B-cell-depleted T cells, or PBMCs supplied cDNA or gDNA.

How the authors handled the data: How many nucleated cells were present was estimated from reference gene primer amplification. Sequencing was performed with immunoSEQ multiplex PCR; in TCRdb, only in-frame clones are kept and a portion is missing. For V, J and clone size, that table is used; D and trimming come from the DNA. In the table there are under 60,000 clones, 79% of which are singletons. This clone appeared a few times. Germline lookup yields CDR1 SGHNT and CDR2 YENEEA. There are 14 residues in the CDR3. The V segment lost 5 bases and the J segment 10 bases; nucleotides outside the gene matches: 11.

The clonotype was recovered from a man between 65 and 80 years old with acute or convalescent COVID-19. The specimen sequenced was peripheral blood. The genes are TRBV11-3 and TRBJ1-1, with TRBD1 matching over 9 bases. CDR3 DNA: TGTGCCAGCAGCCCCAGGACAGGGGAATCGGGAGCTTTCTTT. Translated, it gives CASSPRTGESGAFF.